This T cell receptor beta chain comes out of a study of blood T cell repertoires in COVID-19. Authors' methods: Reference gene primers were amplified, and this amplification served to estimate nucleated cell counts. Using immunoSEQ multiplex PCR, the repertoire was profiled, and TCRdb retains in-frame clones only, with some absent. V, J and clone size are taken as reported in that table, and D and trimming were inferred from the DNA itself. The sample lists around 300,000 clones, about 90% occurring once. This CDR3 has 14 amino acids. Trimming cost V 8 bases and J 6 bases; bases outside gene matches: 9. CDR1 and CDR2 (germline): SGHNT, YENEEA.

This sequence was found in a man aged 25 to 45 who had recovered from COVID-19. The specimen sequenced was PBMCs or T cells enriched from blood (not recorded which). V gene TRBV11-3 combines with J gene TRBJ2-2; the match to TRBD2 covers 7 bases. The CDR3 sequence is CASALGGSAGELFF. The CDR3 nucleotides are TGTGCCAGCGCGCTGGGGGGGAGCGCCGGGGAGCTGTTTTTT.